This T cell receptor beta chain was sequenced for a study of cytomegalovirus exposure and HLA in healthy donors (dated by TCRdb to between 2016 and 2019). Describing the broader study: According to an earlier analysis of 587 of the donors, 150 million to 200 million T cells yielded over 100 million unique TCR beta sequences and approximately 300 Gb of sequence data. Approximately 300 gigabases of sequencing data and 91 million or so unique TCR sequences made up an early release that covered roughly 670 HLA-typed donors. The genetic ancestry cluster associated with self-reported Caucasian donors included 70% to 85% of the 398 genotyped donors. The study aimed to test whether signatures of past pathogen exposure could be identified by cataloging public T cell receptors. Using immunosequencing, the study profiled T cell repertoires from 666 subjects and related those repertoires to cytomegalovirus serostatus. A separate validation cohort of 90 to 150 different subjects was used in addition to the roughly 720-subject first cohort. To predict cytomegalovirus infection status, the study combined high-throughput TCR immunosequencing, statistical association of individual TCRs with disease status, and machine learning. To study patterns of TCR occurrence, a later analysis re-analyzed previously published TCR beta repertoires from just over 650 donors and added high-resolution HLA genotyping. Rather than using new phenotypic data, the later analysis identified candidate immune exposures from TCR beta sequences and from how often those sequences occurred across donors. An earlier analysis of some 600 of the donors applied high-throughput TCR beta sequencing to assess whether each TCR beta V gene segment acted as functional or pseudogenic. Alongside the repertoire data, information on donor age, sex, ethnicity and CMV serostatus was compiled. Genome-wide SNP genotypes for about 60% of the 666 donors were used in a later genetic analysis, which treated that subset as a discovery cohort. Every discovery cohort repertoire had been produced on one sequencing platform. Both class I and class II loci were covered by HLA typing, at four-digit resolution. The number of typed donors differed by locus: about 620-640 for A, B, C, DRB1 and DQB1; 500 to 550 for DQA1; fewer than 610 for DPA1; and around 450 for DPB1. Roughly 5 DR-DQ haplotypes were handled as single units for association and clustering because linkage in the cohort was strong. On average, roughly 250,000 unique TCR beta nucleotide sequences were sequenced per donor among 300 to 500 genotyped donors of the cohort, with approximately 18% of those sequences being non-productive.

Details on this clone: Which antigen it targets is not known. No per-base quality is available; no much larger clone lies one base away.

What the authors observed across the whole study: For the cohort, immune exposure information was limited to CMV serostatus. In a later analysis, the rate of TCR association differed among HLA loci, with DRB1 alleles having the most associated TCRs and HLA-C alleles having the fewest. The cohort was sequenced for TCR beta chains only, and without alpha or paired-chain data the features that could be detected were limited. In a later genetic analysis, fewer N-insertions in productive TCRs were reported among donors in an Asian-associated ancestry cluster than the roughly 700-donor mean. Linkage disequilibrium might explain the correlated functional status among segregating V segments, but an unknown experimental factor could not be ruled out. A further reported finding was that TCR beta sequences accurately predicted the HLA-A and HLA-B alleles for most subjects in the first cohort. A few of the identified cytomegalovirus-associated TCR beta chains were confirmed in vitro to be specific for cytomegalovirus antigens. In the study, roughly 160 TCR beta chains were listed as associated with cytomegalovirus. According to a later analysis, most CMV-associated TCR beta chains appeared to be HLA-restricted, and the HLA associations seemed to be driven largely by CMV exposure. The classifier was reported to diagnose cytomegalovirus status with high specificity and sensitivity in both the original cohort and the validation cohort. According to a later analysis, parvovirus B19, influenza, CMV and Epstein-Barr virus appeared linked to several top co-occurrence clusters. The sequencing pipeline was judged likely to have produced a cluster of highly shared sequence variants as a technical artifact. Because some donors lacked HLA typing at each locus, the association tests relied only on the typed subset. In a later analysis, 16,951 TCR beta sequences were associated with specific HLA alleles at a false discovery rate of 0.05. In a later analysis, HLA-associated TCR beta chains were found to be more clonally expanded and to have lower generation probabilities than equally common non-associated chains. In an earlier analysis of some 540 of the donors, most TCR beta V segments appeared in productive rearrangements about 87% or about 30% of the time, broadly matching IMGT annotations. The authors suggested that the approach could potentially be extended to other disease states and immunological phenotypes. When HLA alleles, especially DR and DQ, strongly co-occurred, TCR associations were difficult to assign to individual alleles. A later genetic analysis associated a missense DCLRE1C variant with V-gene and J-gene trimming of TCR beta chains, and an independent cohort replicated the association. Because counts were too low, 15 or so rarely observed V segments, including chromosome 9 orphons, were excluded from the earlier analysis of around 640 of the donors. Because the 87-base-pair reads could not distinguish some IMGT-functional V segments, including TRBV6-2 and TRBV6-3, those segments were excluded. Sequencing depth was assumed to be roughly uniform across donors in the presence/absence analyses, though that assumption may not hold. Most TCR sequences were observed very rarely across donors, whereas some public TCRs were present in many individuals.

The cohort was made up of roughly 670 healthy bone marrow donors. At the time of sampling, all cohort members were nominally healthy, though unrecorded immune exposures were likely present. The donor tested CMV seropositive, placing the donor among the 250 to 350 seropositive members of the cohort. A peripheral blood sample was collected from each donor, and TCR beta sequencing was performed on peripheral blood mononuclear cells. Genomic DNA extraction from the blood cell samples was performed with the Qiagen DNeasy Blood Extraction Kit. CDR1 and CDR2 are drawn from the germline V gene: MNHEY, SVGAGI. The CDR3 runs 14 amino acids, cysteine and phenylalanine included. Here the CDR3 DNA is all that survives: 42 bases in frame from base 1. V drops 6 bases and J drops 8 bases, leaving 20 bases in between. Preparation of the library involved the immunoSEQ multiplex PCR assay. For the multiplex PCR, a mixture combining 60 forward primers for TCR Vbeta segments and 13 reverse primers for TCR Jbeta segments was used. Amplification of the CDR3 region of rearranged TCR beta genes was performed with a multiplex PCR assay on genomic DNA. Amplified TCR beta libraries were sequenced as 87-base-pair reads on the Illumina HiSeq System. On the authors' methods: A later analysis tallied some 79 million unique TCR beta chains across the 666 repertoires, and some 10 million of those chains were shared by two or more donors. A nearest-neighbor algorithm error-corrected the raw reads and collapsed the reads into unique sequences, merging closely related sequences to remove PCR and sequencing errors. CDR3 sequences were aligned to IMGT reference sequences to assign V, D and J gene segments. Each retained sequence needed at least a six-nucleotide match to both a V gene segment and a J gene segment. A rearrangement was called productive if the CDR3 had no stop codons and remained in frame with V and J, and every other rearrangement was called non-productive. CDR3 was defined according to IMGT convention as the region running from the second conserved V-encoded cysteine to the conserved J-encoded phenylalanine. Sequences without an unambiguous match to a single V gene segment were excluded from the earlier analysis of approximately 600 of the donors. An earlier analysis of 587 of the donors classified V segments as functional when productive rearrangements were above 56.7% and as segregating when the standard deviation between donors was above 5%. A statistical classification framework was built for diagnosing cytomegalovirus status from the catalog of TCR beta chain sequences. In a later analysis, V and J genes were assigned by comparing TCR nucleotide sequences against IMGT/GENE-DB human TR gene sequences. In a later analysis, CDR3 sequences and most-parsimonious VDJ recombination scenarios were assigned using the TCRdist pipeline. In a later analysis, each TCR beta chain was defined by its CDR3 amino acid sequence together with its V-gene family, and reads lacking a unique V-gene family were excluded. In a later analysis, 450 to 600 highly shared, low-generation-probability nucleotide sequences were removed to address suspected cross-contamination and a sequencing artifact. In a later analysis, a clonal expansion index for each public chain was calculated from normalized within-repertoire ranks of inferred template counts. In a later analysis, generation probabilities were computed using a VDJ recombination model fitted to out-of-frame rearrangements, and the results were checked against IGoR. A later analysis scored TCR-TCR, TCR-HLA and TCR-CMV co-occurrence with hypergeometric tests, applying a repertoire-size bias correction to TCR pairs. False discovery rates were estimated in a later analysis by permuting HLA or CMV assignments 20 times. A later analysis grouped co-occurring TCRs with DBSCAN, adding TCRdist sequence similarity when clustering within HLA-allele-positive subsets. Co-occurrence clustering excluded repertoires with fewer than 30,000 or more than 120,000 public chains, plus five with anomalous nucleotide sharing. This is the immuneACCESS table as TCRdb keeps it, with only in-frame sequences that have V and J called. A part of the clones is gone; compared with another copy, unresolved V genes explain less than half, and the rest is unexplained. The V and J calls and clone size come from that table; D and trimming were worked out from the DNA. This sample gives roughly 120,000 clones in total; more than 75% of them show up just once. Of the sample, under 15% is held by the ten largest clones.

The rearranged segments are TRBV6-5 and TRBJ2-7; the D region possibly corresponds to TRBD2 (5 bases align). This clonotype originated in a woman between 55 and 75 years old in good health and CMV-seropositive. Sequencing was done on a sample of PBMCs. The DNA sequence is given as TGTGCCAGCAGCGAAATTGGAAGAGGAGGTCAGCAGTACTTC. It encodes CASSEIGRGGQQYF.